The next 7 T cell receptor beta chains were all read from a single sample in a study of T cells in tuberculosis. Assay: immunoSEQ multiplex PCR; the TCRdb copy retains only in-frame clones and omits some. This sample has tens of thousands of clones; 91% occur once, and the top ten carry about 2.2%. Sequencing was carried out using PBMCs. Receptor source: a donor aged 10-29 years with latent tuberculosis or without tuberculosis infection.

The DNA for the CDR3 is TGTGCCAGCAGTTTTAGCAGGGCCTTTCAGTACTTC. Translation: CASSFSRAFQYF. This chain uses TRBV28 with TRBJ2-4; D may be TRBD1 (5 bases). Trimming left V 3 bases short and J 11 bases short, with 11 bases between. CDR1 MDHEN and CDR2 SYDVKM come from the germline V gene. This CDR3 region has 12 residues.

The chain uses TRBV6-5 and TRBJ2-7, with D possibly TRBD2 on 5 matching bases. The CDR3 extends over 14 amino acids. Germline CDR1 and CDR2: MNHEY and SVGAGI. Trimming pared 1 base from V and 7 bases from J, leaving 14 bases between. CDR3 sequence: CASSYLVGAVEQYF. DNA for the CDR3: TGTGCCAGCAGTTACTTAGTGGGAGCGGTGGAGCAGTACTTC.

The V and J genes are TRBV11-3 and TRBJ2-2; no clear D. The CDR3 extends over 14 amino acids. Germline V gene sequence: CDR1 SGHNT, CDR2 YENEEA. Trimming shortened V by 4 bases and J by 2 bases, and 8 bases separated the two germline ends. CDR3 DNA sequence: TGTGCCAGCAGCTCCACAGCAAACACCGGGGAGCTGTTTTTT. Amino acids: CASSSTANTGELFF.

The gene calls are TRBV5-1 and TRBJ2-3, with D tentatively TRBD2 (7 bases). V gave up 0 bases and J gave up 3 bases, with 8 bases separating them. The CDR3 is 14 residues long. Germline loops: CDR1 SGHRS, CDR2 YFSETQ. CDR3 coding DNA: TGCGCCAGCAGCTTGGAGGGGGGGACAGATACGCAGTATTTT. Protein sequence: CASSLEGGTDTQYF. Full variable domain (remainder filled in from reference TRBV5-1 and TRBJ2-3): KAGVTQTPRYLIKTRGQQVTLSCSPISGHRSVSWYQQTPGQGLQFLFEYFSETQRNKGNFPGRFSGRQFSNSRSEMNVSTLELGDSALYLCASSLEGGTDTQYFGPGTRLTVL.

The rearrangement uses TRBV7-2 and TRBJ1-1, with D possibly being TRBD1 (6 bases). The CDR3 has 15 residues. Per the germline V gene, CDR1 is SGHTA and CDR2 is FQGNSA. Trimming pared 2 bases from V and 2 bases from J, leaving 12 bases between. CDR3 nucleotide sequence: TGTGCCAGCAGCTTACTAGGACAGCAAAACACTGAAGCTTTCTTT. It specifies CASSLLGQQNTEAFF.

The chain combines TRBV27 with TRBJ2-1, with TRBD2 matching over 13 bases. The ends lost 1 base at V and 9 bases at J; junction bases unmatched: 3. The CDR3 is 15 amino acids. Germline loops: CDR1 MNHEY, CDR2 SMNVEV (reference sequence). The CDR3, as DNA: TGTGCCAGCAGTTTATACACTAGCGGGAGGGGTGAGCAGTTCTTC. Protein product: CASSLYTSGRGEQFF.

The chain joins TRBV19 to TRBJ2-1, with 9 bases aligning to TRBD2. The CDR3 has 15 amino acids. With 3 bases clipped from V and 10 bases from J, the junction kept 10 bases outside the gene matches. Per the germline V gene, CDR1 is LNHDA and CDR2 is SQIVND (reference sequence). In nucleotides, the CDR3 is TGTGCCAGTAGTATCATGGGCGGGGGGGCCAGAGAGCAGTTCTTC. Translated, it gives CASSIMGGGAREQFF.